The 2 T cell receptor beta chains given below trace back to one sample, sequenced in a study of a mutant IDH1 vaccine in newly diagnosed glioma. Time point: week 35, safety follow-up. Each vaccine dose was 300 ug of mutant IDH1 20-mer peptide, with topical imiquimod. Method: immunoSEQ multiplex PCR; TCRdb's copy keeps in-frame clones and lacks some. Here the sample spans about 60,000 clones, roughly 80% being singletons. These receptors' targets are unknown. Source: PBMCs, taken from a glioma patient whose treatment included an IDH1 peptide vaccine. These receptors originate from a man between 25 and 39 years old with glioma.

J is TRBJ2-1 and V is TRBV4-2, with TRBD2 matching 10 bases. The CDR3 has 14 residues. V lost 8 bases to trimming and J lost 9 bases; unmatched junction nucleotides: 10. The germline V gene encodes CDR1 LGHNA and CDR2 YNFKEQ. The CDR3 here is CASLSGGTRGEQFF. CDR3 DNA sequence: TGTGCCAGCCTTAGCGGGGGGACCCGGGGTGAGCAGTTCTTC.

This chain connects TRBV7-9 to TRBJ2-1; TRBD2 matches 8 bases. CDR1 is SEHNR, CDR2 FQNEAQ, per germline (reference sequence). The J segment lost 6 bases and the V segment lost 1 base, leaving 11 bases of the junction unmatched. This CDR3 comprises 17 residues. The CDR3 DNA sequence: TGTGCCAGCAGCTTAGGGGGACTAGGAACCCCTGCCAATGAGCAGTTCTTC. The encoded protein is CASSLGGLGTPANEQFF.